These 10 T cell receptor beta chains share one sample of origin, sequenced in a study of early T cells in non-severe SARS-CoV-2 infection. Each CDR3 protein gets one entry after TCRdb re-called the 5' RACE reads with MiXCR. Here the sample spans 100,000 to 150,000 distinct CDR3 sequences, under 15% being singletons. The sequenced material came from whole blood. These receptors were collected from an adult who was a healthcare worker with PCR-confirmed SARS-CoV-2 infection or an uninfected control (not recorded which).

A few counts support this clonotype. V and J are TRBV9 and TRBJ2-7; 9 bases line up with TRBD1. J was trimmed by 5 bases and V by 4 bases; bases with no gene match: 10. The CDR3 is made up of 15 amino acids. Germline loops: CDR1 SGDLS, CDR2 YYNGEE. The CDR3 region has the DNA TGTGCCAGCAGCTCTCCTGGGACAGGGAACCACGAGCAGTACTTC. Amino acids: CASSSPGTGNHEQYF.

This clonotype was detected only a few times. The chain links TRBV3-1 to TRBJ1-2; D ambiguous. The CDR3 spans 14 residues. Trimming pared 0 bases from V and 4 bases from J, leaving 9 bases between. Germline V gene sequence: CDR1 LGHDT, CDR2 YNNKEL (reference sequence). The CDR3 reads CASSQDSSTYGYTF. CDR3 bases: TGTGCCAGCAGCCAAGATTCCAGCACCTATGGCTACACCTTC.

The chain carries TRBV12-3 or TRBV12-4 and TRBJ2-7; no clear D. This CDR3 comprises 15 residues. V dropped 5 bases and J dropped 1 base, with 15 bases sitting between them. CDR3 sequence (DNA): TGTGCCAGCAGTAGCCCGGACGATATTTCCTACGAGCAGTACTTC. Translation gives CASSSPDDISYEQYF.

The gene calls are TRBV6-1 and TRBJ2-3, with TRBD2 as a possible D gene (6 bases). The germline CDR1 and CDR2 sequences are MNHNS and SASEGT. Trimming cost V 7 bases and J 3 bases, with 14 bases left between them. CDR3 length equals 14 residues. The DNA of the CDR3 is TGTGCCAGCAAGGAGGGAACGGGGACAGATACGCAGTATTTT. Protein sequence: CASKEGTGTDTQYF.

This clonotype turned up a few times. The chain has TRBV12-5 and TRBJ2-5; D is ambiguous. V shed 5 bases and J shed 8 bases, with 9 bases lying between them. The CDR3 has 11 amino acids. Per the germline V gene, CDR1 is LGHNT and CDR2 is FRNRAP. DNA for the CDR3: TGTGCTAGTGGTCTGGAGAATACCCAGTACTTC. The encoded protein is CASGLENTQYF.

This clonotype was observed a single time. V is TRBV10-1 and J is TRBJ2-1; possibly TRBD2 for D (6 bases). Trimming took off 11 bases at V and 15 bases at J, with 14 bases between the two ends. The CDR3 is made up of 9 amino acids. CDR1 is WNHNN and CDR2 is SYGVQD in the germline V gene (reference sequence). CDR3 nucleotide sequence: TGCGCCCAGCAGGGACTCTCGTTCTTC. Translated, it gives CAQQGLSFF.

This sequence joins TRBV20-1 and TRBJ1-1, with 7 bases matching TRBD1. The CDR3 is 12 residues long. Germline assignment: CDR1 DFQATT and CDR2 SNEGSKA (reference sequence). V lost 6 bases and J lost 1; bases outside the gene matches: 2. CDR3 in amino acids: CSAGGENTEAFF. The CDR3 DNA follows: TGCAGTGCAGGGGGCGAGAACACTGAAGCTTTCTTT.

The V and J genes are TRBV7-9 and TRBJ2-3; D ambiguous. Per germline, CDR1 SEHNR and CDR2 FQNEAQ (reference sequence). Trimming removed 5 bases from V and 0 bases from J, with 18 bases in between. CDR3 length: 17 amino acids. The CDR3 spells CASSPTYLGSSTDTQYF. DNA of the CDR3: TGTGCCAGCAGCCCAACCTATTTGGGGTCCAGCACAGATACGCAGTATTTT.

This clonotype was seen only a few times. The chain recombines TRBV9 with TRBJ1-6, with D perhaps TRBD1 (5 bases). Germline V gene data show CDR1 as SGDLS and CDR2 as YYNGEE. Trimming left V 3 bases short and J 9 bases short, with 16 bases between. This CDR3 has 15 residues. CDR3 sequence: CASSDGRQFSSPLHF. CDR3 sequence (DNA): TGTGCCAGCAGCGACGGGCGACAGTTCAGTTCACCCCTCCACTTT. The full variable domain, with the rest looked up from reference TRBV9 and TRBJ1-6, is DSGVTQTPKHLITATGQRVTLRCSPRSGDLSVYWYQQSLDQGLQFLIQYYNGEERAKGNILERFSAQQFPDLHSELNLSSLELGDSALYFCASSDGRQFSSPLHFGNGTRLTVT.

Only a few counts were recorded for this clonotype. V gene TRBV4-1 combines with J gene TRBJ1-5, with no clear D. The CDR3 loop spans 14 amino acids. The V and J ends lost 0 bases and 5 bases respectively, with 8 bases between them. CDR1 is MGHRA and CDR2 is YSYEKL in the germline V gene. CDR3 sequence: CASSQDRTDQPQHF. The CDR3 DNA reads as TGCGCCAGCAGCCAAGATCGAACCGATCAGCCCCAGCATTTT.